The 14 T cell receptor beta chains presented below share a single source sample, sequenced in a study of blood T cell repertoires in COVID-19. The assay was immunoSEQ multiplex PCR, and TCRdb's table has in-frame clones only and misses some. The sample has approximately 530,000 clones; less than 90% are singletons. Material: peripheral blood. The receptors originated from a woman between 45 and 65 years old with COVID-19, enrolled during active disease.

The chain uses TRBV19 and TRBJ1-1; D may be TRBD1 (5 bases). CDR1 LNHDA and CDR2 SQIVND come from the germline V gene (reference sequence). This CDR3 contains 17 residues. The ends were cut back, 1 base at V and 4 bases at J, with 19 bases in the middle. CDR3 sequence (DNA): TGTGCCAGTAGTATAGGCCGGGGGTCCGACCCCAGCACTGAAGCTTTCTTT. Protein product: CASSIGRGSDPSTEAFF.

The chain links TRBV4-2 to TRBJ1-1; unclear D gene. CDR1 LGHNA and CDR2 YNFKEQ come from the germline V gene. The V gene lost 1 base and the J gene lost 5 bases, with 14 bases spanning the gap. The CDR3 is 15 amino acids. The CDR3 bases are TGTGCCAGCAGCCAAGCCGGCGGATCGGGGACTGAAGCTTTCTTT. Its translation is CASSQAGGSGTEAFF.

This sequence joins TRBV20-1 and TRBJ1-1, with a possible D match to TRBD1 (5 bases). The CDR3 loop spans 11 amino acids. CDR1 is DFQATT and CDR2 is SNEGSKA in the germline V gene (reference sequence). The germline V and J ends were trimmed by 6 bases and 5 bases, with 10 bases remaining between them. CDR3 bases: TGCAGTGCCGCGGGACCGACTGAAGCTTTCTTT. It is translated as CSAAGPTEAFF.

This sequence joins TRBV19 and TRBJ1-2; 7 bases are shared with TRBD1. The germline V gene has CDR1 LNHDA and CDR2 SQIVND (reference sequence). The J segment lost 1 base and the V segment lost 1 base, leaving 9 bases of the junction unmatched. CDR3 length equals 17 residues. The CDR3 bases are TGTGCCAGTAGTATAGCCCAAGGGCAGGGGGTTAACTATGGCTACACCTTC. This codes for CASSIAQGQGVNYGYTF.

V and J are TRBV7-8 and TRBJ2-3; 7 positions agree with TRBD2. V shed 1 base, J shed 0 bases, and the junction held 1 base outside the gene matches. The CDR3 consists of 15 residues. Per the germline V gene, CDR1 is SGHVS and CDR2 is FQNEAQ. The CDR3 bases are TGTGCCAGCAGCTTAGGACTAGCTAGCACAGATACGCAGTATTTT. Translated, it gives CASSLGLASTDTQYF. The whole variable domain, remainder taken from reference TRBV7-8 and TRBJ2-3, is GAGVSQSPRYKVAKRGQDVALRCDPISGHVSLFWYQQALGQGPEFLTYFQNEAQLDKSGLPSDRFFAERPEGSVSTLKIQRTQQEDSAVYLCASSLGLASTDTQYFGPGTRLTVL.

The rearrangement uses TRBV5-6 and TRBJ1-2, with 7 bases fitting TRBD1. Germline V CDR1 and CDR2: SGHDT, YYEEEE. V lost 4 bases, J lost 7 bases, and 7 bases stayed unmatched. This CDR3 has 13 amino acids. The CDR3 here is CASSQDRLSGYTF. Here the CDR3 DNA reads TGTGCCAGCAGCCAGGACAGGTTATCTGGCTACACCTTC.

The V gene is TRBV28, the J gene TRBJ2-7; no definite D call. Per the germline V gene, CDR1 is MDHEN and CDR2 is SYDVKM. There are 14 residues in the CDR3. The V and J ends lost 2 bases and 3 bases respectively, with 11 bases between them. The DNA of the CDR3 is TGTGCCAGCAGTTTAGCACAGCAGCACTACGAGCAGTACTTC. This gives the protein CASSLAQQHYEQYF.

The chain recombines TRBV27 with TRBJ2-7, with TRBD1 as a possible D gene (6 bases). This CDR3 region has 14 residues. In germline, CDR1 is MNHEY, CDR2 SMNVEV (reference sequence). V lost 7 bases and J 2 bases, leaving 15 bases between the germline ends. CDR3 in amino acids: CASTPTGLAYEQYF. The CDR3, as DNA: TGTGCCAGCACCCCGACAGGCTTGGCCTACGAGCAGTACTTC.

The chain uses TRBV12-5 and TRBJ1-2; D is uncertain. The germline gives CDR1 LGHNT, CDR2 FRNRAP. The CDR3 loop spans 13 amino acids. V lost 6 bases and J lost 8, with 16 bases in between. CDR3 in amino acids: CASGSGDWKGYTF. The CDR3 DNA sequence: TGTGCTAGTGGCTCCGGGGATTGGAAGGGCTACACCTTC.

The chain is built from TRBV6-1 and TRBJ2-7; 7 bases match TRBD1. The germline CDR1 and CDR2 sequences are MNHNS and SASEGT. The CDR3 sequence is 16 residues long. V was pared by 4 bases and J by 3 bases, with 12 bases of the junction left unmatched. CDR3 sequence: CASSALRDSFLYEQYF. The CDR3, as DNA: TGTGCCAGCAGTGCGTTGAGGGACAGTTTTCTCTACGAGCAGTACTTC.

The V gene is TRBV2, the J gene TRBJ2-2; D perhaps matches TRBD1 (7 bases). Trimming stripped 4 bases from V and 0 bases from J, with 15 bases between. CDR3 size: 17 residues. Germline V lookup: CDR1 SNHLY, CDR2 FYNNEI. CDR3 DNA: TGTGCCAGCAGTGGTACGGAGGGGGCGTCGAACACCGGGGAGCTGTTTTTT. Its translation: CASSGTEGASNTGELFF.

This chain links TRBV7-2 with TRBJ1-1, with 7 bases aligning to TRBD1. The ends lost 4 bases at V and 5 bases at J; junction bases unmatched: 4. The CDR3 is 13 amino acids. Germline V gene data show CDR1 as SGHTA and CDR2 as FQGNSA. The CDR3 DNA reads as TGTGCCAGCAGCTATTTACAGGGGACTGAAGCTTTCTTT. It encodes CASSYLQGTEAFF.

This clone has only one observation. This chain joins TRBV15 and TRBJ1-5, with a weak D call TRBD1 (5 bases). Germline V gives CDR1 LNHNV, CDR2 YYDKDF (reference sequence). The germline V and J ends were trimmed by 8 bases and 4 bases, with 18 bases remaining between them. The CDR3 is 15 amino acids. Written as DNA, the CDR3 is TGTGCCACCTCAACAGACAGATCCGTTAATCAGCCCCAGCATTTT. Amino acid sequence: CATSTDRSVNQPQHF.

V is TRBV28 and J is TRBJ1-4, with a tentative D call TRBD1 (5 bases). Trimming took 5 bases from V and 11 from J, leaving 12 bases between them. Germline V gene lookup returns CDR1 MDHEN and CDR2 SYDVKM. CDR3 length: 12 residues. The CDR3 DNA reads TGTGCCAGCAGTGTAACGGAGGGGAAACTGTTTTTT. It codes for CASSVTEGKLFF.